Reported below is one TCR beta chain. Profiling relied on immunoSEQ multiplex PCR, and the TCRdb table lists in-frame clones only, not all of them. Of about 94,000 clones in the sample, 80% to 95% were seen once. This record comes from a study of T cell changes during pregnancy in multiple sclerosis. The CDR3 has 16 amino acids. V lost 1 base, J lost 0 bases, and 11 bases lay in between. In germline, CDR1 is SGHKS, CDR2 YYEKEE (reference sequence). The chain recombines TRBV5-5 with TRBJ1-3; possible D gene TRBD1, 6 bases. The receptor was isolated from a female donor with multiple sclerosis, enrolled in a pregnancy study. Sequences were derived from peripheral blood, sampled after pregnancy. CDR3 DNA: TGTGCCAGCAGCTTGAACGACAGGAACTCTGGAAACACCATATATTTT. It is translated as CASSLNDRNSGNTIYF.